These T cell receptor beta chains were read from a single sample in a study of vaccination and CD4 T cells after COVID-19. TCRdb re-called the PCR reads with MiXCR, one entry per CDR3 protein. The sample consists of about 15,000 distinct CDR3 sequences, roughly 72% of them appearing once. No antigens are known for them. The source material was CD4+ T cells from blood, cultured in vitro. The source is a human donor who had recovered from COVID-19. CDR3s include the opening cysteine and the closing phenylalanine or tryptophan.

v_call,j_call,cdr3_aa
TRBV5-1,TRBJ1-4,CAKDRGRRWSEKLFF
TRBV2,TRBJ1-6,CASSGRVRGNSPLHF
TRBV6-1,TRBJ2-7,CASRIWSEQYF
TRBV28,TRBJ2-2,CASSFAGVRTGELFF
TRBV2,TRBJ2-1,CASRTRDRVANEQFF
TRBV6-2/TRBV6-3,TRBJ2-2,CASSWGNTGELFF
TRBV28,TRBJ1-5,CASKVVGQGGNQPQHF
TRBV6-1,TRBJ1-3,CASRNAVTGAGNTIYF
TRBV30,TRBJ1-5,CAWSRTGSRIQPQHF
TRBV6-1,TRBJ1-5,CASTLTGYSNQPQHF
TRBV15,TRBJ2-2,CASADPNTGELFF
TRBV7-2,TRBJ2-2,CASSLTAANTGELFF
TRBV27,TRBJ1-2,CASRSVGENYGYTF
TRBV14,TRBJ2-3,CASSHRSLLGTDTQYF
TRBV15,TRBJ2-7,CATSRGPLGSYEQYF
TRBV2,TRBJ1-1,CASQGQLNTEAFF
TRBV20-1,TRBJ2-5,CSARLGETQYF
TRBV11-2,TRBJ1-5,CASSPRGGQQPQHF
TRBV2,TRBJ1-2,CASMAGRANYGYTF
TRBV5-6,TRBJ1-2,CASSLAQVRGYGYTF
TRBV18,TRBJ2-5,CASSQTSGSPGETQYF
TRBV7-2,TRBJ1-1,CASSWTKENTEAFF
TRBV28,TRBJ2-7,CASSSGLAALF
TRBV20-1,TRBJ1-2,CSAPPRSQWDYGYTF
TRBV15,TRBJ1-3,CATSREGTRASGNTIYF
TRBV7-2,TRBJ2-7,CASSLARDPQYF
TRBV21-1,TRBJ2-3,CASSKGKGTQDTQYF